Following are 8 T cell receptor beta chains from one sample sequenced in a study of CD8+CD57+ T cells in acquired aplastic anemia (dated by TCRdb to 2016 to 2019). Expansion of CD8+CD57+ cells had been shown by flow cytometry in the patients chosen for sequencing. The sample was run on an Illumina HiSeq 2000. Genomic DNA was used as template for profiling of TCR beta VDJ combinations and CDR3 sequences. The public reads were reanalyzed by TCRdb: fastp trimming at Q25, MiXCR alignment, in-frame beta chains only. One record per CDR3 amino acid sequence lists the most common genes and DNA. The sample table holds 250,000 to 300,000 distinct CDR3 sequences, of which 56% were seen once. Of the sample, under 1.5% falls within the top ten clones. The sample consisted of sorted CD4+, CD8+, or CD8+CD57+ T cells (not recorded which) from PBMCs. These receptors all come from a human donor with aplastic anemia.

This clonotype came up a few times. One base away lies a much larger clone, so this may be a sequencing read error. Given the absence of the conserved phenylalanine or tryptophan at the CDR3 end, a read error is likely. V gene TRBV6-6 combines with J gene TRBJ1-2, with 9 positions matching TRBD1. Losses at the gene ends were 7 bases for V and 3 bases for J; bases not matched to a gene: 12. The CDR3 contains 16 residues. Germline V gene lookup returns CDR1 MNHNY and CDR2 SVGAGI (reference sequence). DNA of the CDR3: TGTGCCAGCACCCGGACACAGGGGGCGCGTCACTATGGCTACACCCTC. Its translation is CASTRTQGARHYGYTL.

This clonotype appeared many times. The V call is TRBV2, the J call TRBJ2-3; D tentatively fits TRBD1 or TRBD2 (8 bases each). The CDR3 sequence is 15 residues long. Germline V gives CDR1 SNHLY, CDR2 FYNNEI. Trimming stripped 8 bases from V and 3 bases from J, with 18 bases between. The CDR3 DNA follows: TGTGCCAGCGACAGGACAGGGACTAGGACAGATACGCAGTATTTT. Protein sequence: CASDRTGTRTDTQYF.

The chain joins TRBV20-1 to TRBJ2-7; D is possibly TRBD2 (6 bases). This CDR3 has 14 residues. Per germline, CDR1 DFQATT and CDR2 SNEGSKA (reference sequence). The ends were cut back, 3 bases at V and 7 bases at J, with 19 bases in the middle. CDR3 amino acids: CSASSGTEAGEQYF. The CDR3 region has the DNA TGCAGTGCTAGTTCCGGGACCGAGGCGGGGGAGCAGTACTTC.

In this sample, this clonotype turned up many times. This chain connects TRBV5-4 to TRBJ2-2; the D gene is possibly TRBD2 (6 bases). This CDR3 spans 16 amino acids. V lost 4 bases, J lost 0 bases, and 13 bases lay in between. CDR1 is SGHNT, CDR2 YYREEE, per germline (reference sequence). CDR3 DNA: TGTGCCAGCAGCCCGCAGAAGCGGGCGAACACCGGGGAGCTGTTTTTT. Its translation is CASSPQKRANTGELFF.

This chain uses TRBV15 with TRBJ2-1; D may be TRBD1 (5 bases). V was cut by 0 bases and J by 7 bases, with 13 bases left in between. The CDR3 extends over 15 amino acids. The germline CDR1 and CDR2 sequences are LNHNV and YYDKDF (reference sequence). CDR3 DNA sequence: TGTGCCACCAGCAGAGATTCAGGGCAGACTAATGAGCAGTTCTTC. Amino acids: CATSRDSGQTNEQFF.

The rearrangement links TRBV2 to TRBJ1-1, with TRBD1 as a possible D gene (5 bases). The CDR3 has 13 amino acids. The germline gives CDR1 SNHLY, CDR2 FYNNEI. V gave up 1 base and J gave up 3 bases, with 6 bases separating them. The CDR3 is CASSEDRHTEAFF. The CDR3 DNA sequence: TGTGCCAGCAGTGAAGACAGGCACACTGAAGCTTTCTTT.

This chain connects TRBV7-2 to TRBJ2-1; D remains ambiguous. This CDR3 spans 14 amino acids. CDR1 and CDR2 from the germline V gene are SGHTA and FQGNSA. Trimming removed 5 bases at V and 12 bases at J, with 20 bases between. The DNA of the CDR3 is TGTGCCAGCAGCGATCGGACGGGCCCAGTGGGGCAGTTCTTC. Translation gives CASSDRTGPVGQFF.

This clonotype was seen many times. Here the CDR3 reads CASSQVSGGNSPLHF. The DNA for the CDR3 is TGTGCCAGCAGCCAAGTGTCAGGGGGTAATTCACCCCTCCACTTT. This sequence joins TRBV14 and TRBJ1-6; 7 bases are shared with TRBD1. The CDR3 runs to 15 residues. Germline values: CDR1 SGHDN, CDR2 FVKESK. With V trimmed by 1 base and J by 6 bases, 3 bases remained unmatched.